These T cell receptor beta chains were read from a single sample in a study of shared clonotypes between healthy human individuals. Clones were read by immunoSEQ multiplex PCR, and TCRdb kept only the in-frame ones, dropping some. The sample shows 2 million to 2.5 million clones, just under 95% of them seen only once. The specimen was naive CD4+ T cells from PBMCs. The receptors here all came from a man aged 18 to 29 in good health. Some clones in this sample may be carry-over from other donors' samples. CDR3s include the opening cysteine and the closing phenylalanine or tryptophan. The D gene is left open where the match is weak. Clone size appears in some rows only: once, few, many, or a class for an expanded clone.

V gene: TRBV28; D gene: TRBD2; clone size: -; J gene: TRBJ2-7; CDR3 DNA: TGTGCCAGCAGGCGGGGGGCAGGCAACTCCTACGAGCAGTACTTC; CDR3 protein: CASRRGAGNSYEQYF
V gene: TRBV5-1; D gene: -; clone size: once; J gene: TRBJ2-7; CDR3 DNA: TGCGCCAGCAGCTCCTTGGCCACGGGCGGGCTCTCGCGCGAGCAGTACTTC; CDR3 protein: CASSSLATGGLSREQYF
V gene: TRBV19; D gene: -; clone size: -; J gene: TRBJ1-2; CDR3 DNA: TGTGCCAGTCCCGACAGGACTTATGGCTACACCTTC; CDR3 protein: CASPDRTYGYTF
V gene: TRBV9; D gene: -; clone size: -; J gene: TRBJ2-3; CDR3 DNA: TGTGCCAGCAGCGCAAGGACACCCAGCACAGATACGCAGTATTTT; CDR3 protein: CASSARTPSTDTQYF
V gene: TRBV5-6; D gene: -; clone size: -; J gene: TRBJ2-7; CDR3 DNA: TGTGCCAGCACCGGGTTGAGCTCCTACGAGCAGTACTTC; CDR3 protein: CASTGLSSYEQYF
V gene: TRBV2; D gene: -; clone size: few; J gene: TRBJ1-5; CDR3 DNA: TGTGCCAGCACCGCCCGGAGCAATCAGCCCCAGCATTTT; CDR3 protein: CASTARSNQPQHF
V gene: TRBV19; D gene: -; clone size: -; J gene: TRBJ1-1; CDR3 DNA: TGTGCCAGTACCAAGGAAGATGGGTACACTGAAGCTTTCTTT; CDR3 protein: CASTKEDGYTEAFF
V gene: TRBV7-9; D gene: -; clone size: -; J gene: TRBJ1-2; CDR3 DNA: TGTGCCAGCAGCCTCCGGGAGTACGACTATGGCTACACCTTC; CDR3 protein: CASSLREYDYGYTF
V gene: TRBV11-2; D gene: -; clone size: -; J gene: TRBJ2-5; CDR3 DNA: TGTGCCAGCAGCGCAGGGCATTCACGGGGGGCCGGGGAGACCCAGTACTTC; CDR3 protein: CASSAGHSRGAGETQYF
V gene: TRBV28; D gene: TRBD1; clone size: -; J gene: TRBJ2-2; CDR3 DNA: TGTGCCAGCAGGGGACAGGGAAGGTTATCGAACACCGGGGAGCTGTTTTTT; CDR3 protein: CASRGQGRLSNTGELFF
V gene: TRBV28; D gene: TRBD2; clone size: -; J gene: TRBJ2-1; CDR3 DNA: TGTGCCAGCAGTCCGACCGCCTTGACTAGCGGGAGGAGCGATGAGCAGTTCTTC; CDR3 protein: CASSPTALTSGRSDEQFF